The next 21 T cell receptor beta chains were all read from a single sample in a study of CD8 T cells in ankylosing spondylitis. TCRdb itself ran the 5' RACE reads through MiXCR, one entry per CDR3 protein. This table has about 220,000 distinct CDR3 sequences, 20% to 30% appearing once. The sequencing sample was made of blood, either unsorted or a sorted T cell fraction (not recorded which). The receptors were gathered from a male donor with ankylosing spondylitis or in good health (not recorded which).

This clonotype has ten or more counts. One end of the junction fails to match germline, which may point to a read error. V is TRBV29-1 and J is TRBJ2-3; D gene ambiguous. The germline V gene encodes CDR1 SQVTM and CDR2 ANQGSEA. This CDR3 has 11 amino acids. As DNA, the CDR3 is TGCAGCGTTGGCAGCAAAGATACGCAGTATTTT. This translates into CSVGSKDTQYF.

This clonotype was counted many times. The V and J genes are TRBV20-1 and TRBJ2-7; 9 nucleotides match TRBD2. CDR3 length: 13 residues. Germline lookup yields CDR1 DFQATT and CDR2 SNEGSKA (reference sequence). V lost 5 bases to trimming and J lost 6 bases; unmatched junction nucleotides: 8. The CDR3 DNA is TGCAGTGCTGCCACCGGGACTAGCTTCGAGCAGTACTTC. Its translation: CSAATGTSFEQYF.

This clonotype was counted between two and nine times. The rearrangement joins TRBV29-1 to TRBJ2-3; a weak D match, TRBD1 (5 bases). Trimming cost V 4 bases and J 2 bases, with 13 bases left between them. The CDR3 is made up of 14 amino acids. In germline, CDR1 is SQVTM, CDR2 ANQGSEA. CDR3 DNA: TGCAGCGTTGGGATGGGGCAGACCACAGATACGCAGTATTTT. Its protein product is CSVGMGQTTDTQYF.

In its sample, this clonotype was seen many times. The chain has TRBV20-1 and TRBJ1-2, with D perhaps TRBD1 (6 bases). This CDR3 region has 14 residues. The germline V gene has CDR1 DFQATT and CDR2 SNEGSKA (reference sequence). The germline V and J ends were trimmed by 2 bases and 3 bases, with 13 bases remaining between them. The CDR3 spells CSARTQPGDYGYTF. The CDR3 nucleotides read TGCAGTGCTAGAACCCAGCCAGGGGACTATGGCTACACCTTC.

The chain recombines TRBV11-2 with TRBJ1-1, with unresolved D. The CDR3 has 14 residues. V was pared by 1 base and J by 2 bases, with 8 bases between. Germline CDR1 SGHAT, CDR2 FQNNGV. The CDR3 loop reads CASSLVVLNTEAFF. The CDR3 region has the DNA TGTGCCAGCAGCTTAGTAGTTTTAAACACTGAAGCTTTCTTT.

The chain uses TRBV18 and TRBJ1-1; D not resolved. The CDR3 length is 14 residues. Per the germline V gene, CDR1 is KGHSH and CDR2 is LQKENI. Trimming cost V 3 bases and J 7 bases, with 15 bases left between them. CDR3 loop: CASSPLQNYLEAFF. The DNA of the CDR3 is TGTGCCAGCTCACCGCTACAGAATTATCTTGAAGCTTTCTTT.

This clonotype showed up just a few times. V is TRBV12-3 or TRBV12-4 and J is TRBJ2-7; 7 bases are shared with TRBD1. CDR3 length: 14 amino acids. Trimming took 5 bases from V and 2 from J; bases not matched to a gene: 6. The CDR3 DNA follows: TGTGCCAGCAGTCTATGGGGACAGACCTACGAGCAGTACTTC. Encoded protein: CASSLWGQTYEQYF.

About this clonotype itself: A much larger clone is a single base away; this may be a read error. The chain links TRBV27 to TRBJ1-3; D remains ambiguous. The CDR3 is 14 amino acids. Germline assignment: CDR1 MNHEY and CDR2 SMNVEV (reference sequence). The CDR3 sequence: CDSSLEGSGNTIYF. The CDR3 DNA reads as TGTGACAGCAGTTTGGAAGGCTCTGGAAACACCATATATTTT.

This clonotype has ten or more counts. V usage is TRBV20-1 and J usage is TRBJ2-1; TRBD2 aligns across 12 bases. The germline CDR1 and CDR2 sequences are DFQATT and SNEGSKA (reference sequence). J gave up 8 bases and V 4 bases, and 9 bases lay outside the gene matches. The CDR3 is 15 residues long. The CDR3 DNA reads as TGCAGTGCTAAATCTCTAGCGGGAGGGTTAGATGAGCAGTTCTTC. This gives the protein CSAKSLAGGLDEQFF.

This clonotype was seen only a few times. The rearrangement joins TRBV9 to TRBJ2-5, with D possibly called TRBD1 or TRBD2 (5 bases each). CDR1 SGDLS and CDR2 YYNGEE come from the germline V gene. V was trimmed by 0 bases and J by 8 bases, leaving 14 bases between them. The CDR3 sequence is 14 residues long. The CDR3 DNA follows: TGTGCCAGCAGCGTAGGTGGGGGTCGGGTAACCCAGTACTTC. It translates to CASSVGGGRVTQYF.

The gene calls are TRBV20-1 and TRBJ2-5, with D maybe TRBD2 (5 bases). The ends were cut back, 5 bases at V and 3 bases at J, with 10 bases in the middle. CDR1 is DFQATT, CDR2 SNEGSKA, per germline (reference sequence). The CDR3 is 12 amino acids. The CDR3 here is CSAETRKETQYF. The CDR3 DNA reads TGCAGTGCTGAAACTAGAAAAGAGACCCAGTACTTC.

This clonotype was counted between two and nine times. The chain is built from TRBV6-1 and TRBJ2-1, with 10 bases that match TRBD2. Per the germline V gene, CDR1 is MNHNS and CDR2 is SASEGT. The CDR3 sequence is 16 residues long. J was trimmed by 8 bases and V by 4 bases; bases with no gene match: 11. The CDR3 loop reads CASSAWGLAGADEQFF. As DNA, the CDR3 is TGTGCCAGCAGTGCCTGGGGCCTAGCGGGAGCGGATGAGCAGTTCTTC.

The CDR3 loop is CSARDPYKETQYF. In DNA form, the CDR3 reads TGCAGTGCTAGAGATCCCTATAAAGAGACCCAGTACTTC. The genes are TRBV20-1 and TRBJ2-5; D unclear. There are 13 residues in the CDR3. With 0 bases removed from V and 3 bases from J, the gap between germline ends came to 8 bases. Germline loops: CDR1 DFQATT, CDR2 SNEGSKA (reference sequence).

The rearrangement links TRBV20-1 to TRBJ2-2, with D possibly matching TRBD2 (6 bases). Germline values: CDR1 DFQATT, CDR2 SNEGSKA (reference sequence). The CDR3 totals 14 residues. Between the trimmed V and J ends, which lost 3 bases and 5 bases, there was a span of 13 bases. The CDR3 reads CSASLGLTTGELFF. CDR3 in DNA: TGCAGTGCTAGCTTGGGACTGACGACCGGGGAGCTGTTTTTT.

This chain links TRBV10-3 with TRBJ1-1; D is perhaps TRBD1 (6 bases). CDR3 length: 11 amino acids. CDR1 is ENHRY and CDR2 is SYGVKD in the germline V gene. V lost 2 bases, J lost 9 bases, and 7 bases lay in between. Here the CDR3 DNA reads TGTGCCATCAGTGAGGACAGGCAAGCTTTCTTT. Encoded protein: CAISEDRQAFF.

The rearrangement uses TRBV7-3 and TRBJ2-1; D is uncertain. The germline CDR1 and CDR2 sequences are SGHTA and FQGTGA. The CDR3 runs 15 residues. With 5 bases removed from V and 0 bases from J, the gap between germline ends came to 11 bases. The CDR3 reads CASSPQQSSYNEQFF. DNA of the CDR3: TGTGCCAGCAGCCCTCAGCAGAGCTCCTACAATGAGCAGTTCTTC.

DNA of the CDR3: TGTGCCAGCACGGAGCTCGGGACCCCGAACAATGAGCAGTTCTTC. This sequence encodes CASTELGTPNNEQFF. The chain couples TRBV6-2 or TRBV6-3 to TRBJ2-1; TRBD1 or TRBD2 may be the D gene (5 bases each). There are 15 residues in the CDR3. Germline V gene data show CDR1 as MNHEY and CDR2 as SVGEGT. Deletions cut 7 bases from V and 5 bases from J, with 18 bases between.

The rearrangement links TRBV27 to TRBJ2-7; unclear D gene. Germline V gene lookup returns CDR1 MNHEY and CDR2 SMNVEV (reference sequence). V gave up 5 bases and J gave up 6 bases, with 14 bases separating them. The CDR3 has 13 residues. The CDR3 protein is CASSMVKGSEQYF. For the CDR3, the DNA is TGTGCCAGCAGTATGGTGAAGGGCTCCGAGCAGTACTTC.

This clonotype was counted ten times or more. V and J are TRBV27 and TRBJ1-5; D uncertain. V was trimmed by 2 bases and J by 0 bases, leaving 14 bases between them. The germline V gene encodes CDR1 MNHEY and CDR2 SMNVEV (reference sequence). The CDR3 runs 17 residues. CDR3 region: CASSLRSPGLSNQPQHF. The CDR3 DNA follows: TGTGCCAGCAGTTTAAGGTCCCCGGGCCTTAGCAATCAGCCCCAGCATTTT.

At least ten counts were recorded for this clonotype. The chain combines TRBV20-1 with TRBJ2-7; TRBD2 might be the D (5 bases). CDR1 DFQATT and CDR2 SNEGSKA come from the germline V gene (reference sequence). Trimming took 6 bases from V and 6 from J, leaving 15 bases between them. The CDR3 runs to 12 residues. The CDR3 DNA follows: TGCAGTGCCAAGGGTGGGAGCAGCGAGCAGTACTTC. Protein sequence: CSAKGGSSEQYF.

The chain carries TRBV6-4 and TRBJ2-5; 8 bases are a match to TRBD1. This CDR3 region has 14 residues. V gave up 7 bases and J gave up 5 bases; unmatched junction bases: 9. CDR1 and CDR2 from the germline V gene are MRHNA and SNTAGT. CDR3 in DNA: TGTGCCAGCACCCTGGGACAGGAGGATGAGACCCAGTACTTC. Its translation: CASTLGQEDETQYF.